The 24 T cell receptor beta chains reported below all come from one sample, sequenced in a study of OX40 agonist ivuxolimab in advanced cancers. Using immunoSEQ multiplex PCR, the repertoire was profiled, and TCRdb retains in-frame clones only, with some absent. Altogether some 100,000 clones are present, 80% to 90% being singletons, with the ten largest covering less than 2%. Sequencing was performed on CD4+ or CD8+ T cells sorted from blood, taken in a trial of the OX40 agonist ivuxolimab. The receptors stem from an adult with an advanced solid tumor such as melanoma, head and neck, liver or kidney cancer.

The chain combines TRBV18 with TRBJ1-1; TRBD1 agrees at 8 bases. This CDR3 comprises 14 residues. Germline loops: CDR1 KGHSH, CDR2 LQKENI. V was pared by 2 bases and J by 5 bases, with 4 bases of the junction left unmatched. CDR3 sequence: CASSPGQGETEAFF. The DNA of the CDR3 is TGTGCCAGCTCACCAGGACAGGGAGAAACTGAAGCTTTCTTT. The full variable domain, its missing parts supplied by reference TRBV18 and TRBJ1-1, is NAGVMQNPRHLVRRRGQEARLRCSPMKGHSHVYWYRQLPEEGLKFMVYLQKENIIDESGMPKERFSAEFPKEGPSILRIQQVVRGDSAAYFCASSPGQGETEAFFGQGTRLTVV.

This chain links TRBV11-2 with TRBJ2-7; D gene ambiguous. CDR1 and CDR2 (germline): SGHAT, FQNNGV. The germline V and J ends were trimmed by 1 base and 6 bases, with 13 bases remaining between them. The CDR3 runs to 14 residues. In DNA form, the CDR3 reads TGTGCCAGCAGCTTAGTAATTGTTAGGAGCGAGCAGTACTTC. Protein sequence: CASSLVIVRSEQYF. The variable domain in full, completed from reference TRBV11-2 and TRBJ2-7, reads EAGVAQSPRYKIIEKRQSVAFWCNPISGHATLYWYQQILGQGPKLLIQFQNNGVVDDSQLPKDRFSAERLKGVDSTLKIQPAKLEDSAVYLCASSLVIVRSEQYFGPGTRLTVT.

CDR3 sequence: CASRLGSGPPPDTQYF. The CDR3 DNA sequence: TGTGCCAGCAGACTGGGTAGCGGGCCCCCTCCAGATACGCAGTATTTT. The rearrangement links TRBV5-6 to TRBJ2-3; TRBD2 matches 7 bases. CDR3 size: 16 residues. J gave up 4 bases and V 5 bases, and 13 bases lay outside the gene matches. Germline values: CDR1 SGHDT, CDR2 YYEEEE.

This sequence joins TRBV2 and TRBJ2-4; TRBD1 matches at 9 bases. The junction had 6 bases not matched to a gene; V was cut back by 2 bases and J by 7 bases. Germline CDR1 and CDR2: SNHLY and FYNNEI. The CDR3 totals 15 residues. CDR3 DNA: TGTGCCAGCAGTGAAAGGACAGGGGTCTGGAACATTCAGTACTTC. Protein: CASSERTGVWNIQYF.

This clone was counted between two and nine times. V is TRBV7-9 and J is TRBJ2-1, with TRBD2 identical over 9 bases. The CDR3 totals 18 residues. V lost 4 bases and J lost 6; bases outside the gene matches: 16. Germline values: CDR1 SEHNR, CDR2 FQNEAQ (reference sequence). The DNA for the CDR3 is TGTGCCAGCAGCTCTGGGGTAGCGGGAGATATAGGACGCAATGAGCAGTTCTTC. Amino acids: CASSSGVAGDIGRNEQFF.

This chain connects TRBV6-5 to TRBJ1-2; 7 bases are shared with TRBD1. Losses at the gene ends were 7 bases for V and 0 bases for J; bases not matched to a gene: 5. Germline loops: CDR1 MNHEY, CDR2 SVGAGI. This CDR3 region has 14 residues. This chain's CDR3 is CASKKQGANYGYTF. The CDR3 nucleotides are TGTGCCAGCAAGAAGCAGGGGGCTAACTATGGCTACACCTTC.

V and J are TRBV7-8 and TRBJ2-3; 10 bases are shared with TRBD2. CDR3 size: 17 residues. The V gene's germline CDR1 is SGHVS and CDR2 FQNEAQ. V dropped 5 bases and J dropped 2; count of bases not matched to a gene: 10. The chain's CDR3 is CASSPSGRSGATDTQYF. CDR3 DNA: TGTGCCAGCAGCCCTAGCGGGAGATCAGGGGCCACAGATACGCAGTATTTT.

This clone occurred once. The chain has TRBV28 and TRBJ1-4; D is uncertain. V gave up 3 bases and J gave up 8 bases, with 16 bases separating them. The CDR3 loop spans 15 amino acids. Germline V gives CDR1 MDHEN, CDR2 SYDVKM. CDR3 sequence: CASSFLGSFGEKLFF. For the CDR3, the DNA is TGTGCCAGCAGTTTCTTGGGCAGCTTCGGGGAAAAACTGTTTTTT. Variable domain in full (rest from reference TRBV28 and TRBJ1-4): DVKVTQSSRYLVKRTGEKVFLECVQDMDHENMFWYRQDPGLGLRLIYFSYDVKMKEKGDIPEGYSVSREKKERFSLILESASTNQTSMYLCASSFLGSFGEKLFFGSGTQLSVL.

The chain combines TRBV5-1 with TRBJ2-7, with TRBD1 matching 9 bases. Trimming cost V 4 bases and J 13 bases; bases outside gene matches: 9. CDR1 is SGHRS, CDR2 YFSETQ, per germline. The CDR3 extends over 12 amino acids. The CDR3 reads CASSPGQGLSYF. CDR3 DNA: TGCGCCAGCAGCCCGGGACAGGGTTTATCTTACTTC.

The chain couples TRBV6-5 to TRBJ1-2, with 9 bases identical to TRBD1. Germline CDR1 is MNHEY and CDR2 is SVGAGI. This CDR3 has 14 amino acids. The J segment lost 5 bases and the V segment lost 6 bases, leaving 7 bases of the junction unmatched. The CDR3 is CASSPGTGRYGYTF. In nucleotides, the CDR3 is TGTGCCAGCAGCCCCGGGACAGGGCGGTATGGCTACACCTTC.

J is TRBJ2-3 and V is TRBV4-2; 13 bases line up with TRBD2. The V and J ends lost 1 base and 7 bases, in that order; junction bases with no gene match: 11. The CDR3 covers 18 residues. Germline V lookup: CDR1 LGHNA, CDR2 YNFKEQ. CDR3 protein: CASSQVGLAGLGGNTQYF. For the CDR3, the DNA is TGTGCCAGCAGCCAAGTGGGACTAGCGGGGCTCGGGGGGAATACGCAGTATTTT.

This clone was seen only a few times. CDR3 sequence reads: CASSLIASGSVNEQFF. CDR3 in DNA: TGTGCCAGCAGCTTAATAGCTAGCGGGAGTGTGAATGAGCAGTTCTTC. The rearrangement links TRBV7-3 to TRBJ2-1, with TRBD2 matching over 10 bases. The CDR3 runs to 16 residues. Germline V gene sequence: CDR1 SGHTA, CDR2 FQGTGA. Germline trimming cut 1 base from V and 7 bases from J; bases unmatched to any gene: 7.

The chain is built from TRBV5-1 and TRBJ1-1; tentatively, D is TRBD1 (6 bases). Trimming removed 4 bases from V and 5 bases from J, with 12 bases in between. Germline V gene sequence: CDR1 SGHRS, CDR2 YFSETQ. CDR3 length: 13 residues. CDR3 residues: CASSQQGETEAFF. The CDR3 DNA reads as TGCGCCAGCAGCCAACAGGGTGAAACTGAAGCTTTCTTT.

CDR3: CASSVEGRGTGELFF. The CDR3 nucleotides read TGTGCCAGCAGCGTAGAGGGGAGGGGTACCGGGGAGCTGTTTTTT. The genes are TRBV9 and TRBJ2-2, with 7 nucleotides matching TRBD2. V shed 0 bases, J shed 5 bases, and the junction held 4 bases outside the gene matches. The germline V gene has CDR1 SGDLS and CDR2 YYNGEE. This CDR3 comprises 15 residues.

This clone was seen once. The chain links TRBV27 to TRBJ2-2; the D gene is possibly TRBD2 (5 bases). Germline lookup yields CDR1 MNHEY and CDR2 SMNVEV (reference sequence). The CDR3 sequence is 13 residues long. V gave up 5 bases and J gave up 6 bases, with 10 bases separating them. DNA of the CDR3: TGTGCCAGCAGTCCTCGGACTGCCGGGGAGCTGTTTTTT. Translating it yields CASSPRTAGELFF.

This chain joins TRBV15 and TRBJ1-5, with 7 bases that match TRBD1. Losses at the gene ends were 4 bases for V and 5 bases for J; bases not matched to a gene: 2. The CDR3 spans 13 residues. CDR1 and CDR2 from the germline V gene are LNHNV and YYDKDF (reference sequence). CDR3 nucleotides: TGTGCCACCAGCAATGACAGGGATCAGCCCCAGCATTTT. Translating it yields CATSNDRDQPQHF. The full variable domain, rest sourced from reference TRBV15 and TRBJ1-5, is DAMVIQNPRYQVTQFGKPVTLSCSQTLNHNVMYWYQQKSSQAPKLLFHYYDKDFNNEADTPDNFQSRRPNTSFCFLDIRSPGLGDTAMYLCATSNDRDQPQHFGDGTRLSIL.

This chain joins TRBV18 and TRBJ2-7, with 8 bases matching TRBD2. The V gene end was trimmed by 0 bases and the J gene end by 0 bases; junction bases not matched to a gene: 7. This CDR3 comprises 17 residues. CDR1 and CDR2 from the germline V gene are KGHSH and LQKENI. CDR3 protein: CASSPPNNLAGSYEQYF. DNA for the CDR3: TGTGCCAGCTCACCACCTAATAACCTAGCGGGCTCCTACGAGCAGTACTTC.

This sequence joins TRBV9 and TRBJ2-5; 9 bases are shared with TRBD2. In germline, CDR1 is SGDLS, CDR2 YYNGEE. CDR3 size: 17 residues. With 3 bases clipped from V and 6 bases from J, the junction kept 15 bases outside the gene matches. CDR3 DNA sequence: TGTGCCAGCAGCGGCGGGGGGGCTAGCGGCTTGAGGAAGACCCAGTACTTC. Its protein product is CASSGGGASGLRKTQYF.

The CDR3 loop reads CASSSTTGWEETQYF. In DNA, the CDR3 is TGTGCCAGCAGCTCAACGACAGGATGGGAAGAGACCCAGTACTTC. The chain recombines TRBV7-9 with TRBJ2-5, with a weak D call TRBD1 (6 bases). The germline V gene encodes CDR1 SEHNR and CDR2 FQNEAQ (reference sequence). Trimming shortened V by 4 bases and J by 3 bases, and 15 bases separated the two germline ends. The CDR3 is 15 residues long. Together with reference TRBV7-9 and TRBJ2-5, the CDR3 gives the full variable domain: DTGVSQNPRHKITKRGQNVTFRCDPISEHNRLYWYRQTLGQGPEFLTYFQNEAQLEKSRLLSDRFSAERPKGSFSTLEIQRTEQGDSAMYLCASSSTTGWEETQYFGPGTRLLVL.

The CDR3: CASSTRTGTFSGANVLTF. The CDR3 DNA reads as TGTGCCAGCAGCACAAGGACAGGGACCTTCTCTGGGGCCAACGTCCTGACTTTC. This rearrangement joins TRBV27 to TRBJ2-6; TRBD1 matches at 8 bases. Germline V gives CDR1 MNHEY, CDR2 SMNVEV (reference sequence). The J segment lost 0 bases and the V segment lost 6 bases, leaving 10 bases of the junction unmatched. There are 18 residues in the CDR3.

The chain uses TRBV11-2 and TRBJ1-1, with D unclear. The CDR3 loop spans 14 amino acids. V was trimmed by 4 bases and J by 0 bases, leaving 9 bases between them. In germline, CDR1 is SGHAT, CDR2 FQNNGV. This CDR3 reads CASSSPWLNTEAFF. CDR3 in DNA: TGTGCCAGCAGCTCCCCATGGCTGAACACTGAAGCTTTCTTT.

V usage is TRBV5-1 and J usage is TRBJ1-4; tentatively, D is TRBD1 (5 bases). The V gene lost 4 bases and the J gene lost 8 bases, with 18 bases spanning the gap. The CDR3 sequence is 15 residues long. Germline values: CDR1 SGHRS, CDR2 YFSETQ. The CDR3 bases are TGCGCCAGCAGCCCGGCCGGGACCCTAGTCGAAAAACTGTTTTTT. Protein sequence: CASSPAGTLVEKLFF.

This clone turned up a few times. The gene calls are TRBV30 and TRBJ1-2; 8 nucleotides agree with TRBD1. CDR1 is GTSNPN and CDR2 is SVGIG in the germline V gene (reference sequence). CDR3 length: 13 amino acids. V lost 0 bases, J lost 6 bases, and 3 bases stayed unmatched. The CDR3 sequence: CAWSVPGGDGYTF. The CDR3 DNA sequence: TGTGCCTGGAGTGTACCAGGGGGCGATGGCTACACCTTC.

J is TRBJ2-1 and V is TRBV7-6; 8 nucleotides match TRBD1. Germline CDR1 reads SGHVS; CDR2 reads FNYEAQ. V shed 2 bases and J 6 bases; nucleotides not matched to a gene: 6. The CDR3 runs to 15 residues. Here the CDR3 reads CASSLLLTGGNEQFF. In nucleotides, the CDR3 is TGTGCCAGCAGCTTACTCCTCACAGGGGGCAATGAGCAGTTCTTC. Based on the CDR3 plus reference TRBV7-6 and TRBJ2-1, the full variable domain is GAGVSQSPRYKVTKRGQDVALRCDPISGHVSLYWYRQALGQGPEFLTYFNYEAQQDKSGLPNDRFSAERPEGSISTLTIQRTEQRDSAMYRCASSLLLTGGNEQFFGPGTRLTVL.